Listed below are T cell receptor beta chains from one sample, sequenced in a study of identical twins. MiXCR was run by TCRdb on the 5' RACE reads, yielding one entry per CDR3 protein. The profile shows about 460,000 distinct CDR3 sequences, approximately 14% of them singletons. This sample also belongs to another study, concerning yellow fever vaccine responses in identical twins.

Sequenced sample: CD4+ T cells sorted from blood. The origin of the receptors is a woman between 18 and 29 years old in good health. Both conserved end residues are part of each CDR3. A D gene is named only where the DNA matches it firmly. Clone sizes are given selectively: once, few, many, or a class where the clone is expanded.

D gene | clone size | J gene | V gene | CDR3 DNA | CDR3 protein
- | few | TRBJ1-1 | TRBV29-1 | TGCAGCGTCTCGGACGGAACGAACACTGAAGCTTTCTTT | CSVSDGTNTEAFF
TRBD2 | many | TRBJ2-3 | TRBV12-3/TRBV12-4 | TGTGCCAGCACTCCCGGGACTAGCGACACAGATACGCAGTATTTT | CASTPGTSDTDTQYF
- | many | TRBJ2-5 | TRBV2 | TGTGCCAGCAGGCCTTCGGCGGGGCAAGAGACCCAGTACTTC | CASRPSAGQETQYF
- | - | TRBJ2-2 | TRBV6-2/TRBV6-3 | TGTGCCAGCAGTTTTGCGGCCCTGGAGCTGTTTTTT | CASSFAALELFF
- | - | TRBJ1-1 | TRBV19 | TGTGCCAGTAGTGATCAGACAATGAACACTGAAGCTTTCTTT | CASSDQTMNTEAFF
TRBD1 | - | TRBJ2-2 | TRBV7-8 | TGTGCCAGCATCTCAAGACAGGGCCGCACCGGGGAGCTGTTTTTT | CASISRQGRTGELFF
TRBD2 | - | TRBJ2-1 | TRBV6-2/TRBV6-3 | TGTGCCAGCCTAAACCGTAGCGGGAGGGGATCCAACCGCAATGAGCAGTTCTTC | CASLNRSGRGSNRNEQFF
TRBD2 | - | TRBJ2-5 | TRBV7-2 | TGTGCCAGCAGCTTGGAGCGGGAGAGAATTGAGACCCAGTACTTC | CASSLERERIETQYF
TRBD2 | many | TRBJ2-7 | TRBV7-2 | TGTGCCAGCAGCTTAGCTGGGGGGGCCTACGAGCAGTACTTC | CASSLAGGAYEQYF
TRBD1 | few | TRBJ2-1 | TRBV10-3 | TGTGCCATCAGTGAAGGACAGGGGATGCAGAGTGAGCAGTTCTTC | CAISEGQGMQSEQFF
- | - | TRBJ1-2 | TRBV11-2 | TGTGCCAGCAGCCCAGGGGTTAACTATGGCTACACCTTC | CASSPGVNYGYTF
TRBD2 | - | TRBJ2-1 | TRBV29-1 | TGCAGCGTTGAAGAACGGATCCTAGCGGGGGACTACAATGAGCAGTTCTTC | CSVEERILAGDYNEQFF
- | few | TRBJ2-1 | TRBV28 | TGTGCCAGCAGTTTGCTCCGGAATCGGGGCTTCTCCTACAATGAGCAGTTCTTC | CASSLLRNRGFSYNEQFF
- | - | TRBJ2-5 | TRBV4-3 | TGCGCCAGCAGCCAAGATTGGCAAAAAGAAGAGACCCAGTACTTC | CASSQDWQKEETQYF
TRBD1 | - | TRBJ2-7 | TRBV12-3/TRBV12-4 | TGTGCCAGCAGTTGGGGGACAGGGGGCTCCTACGAGCAGTACTTC | CASSWGTGGSYEQYF